The source of this T cell receptor (beta chain) is a study of T cells in Graves' hyperthyroidism and ophthalmopathy. CDR1 is GTSNPN, CDR2 SVGIG, per germline (reference sequence). V was cut by 0 bases and J by 8 bases, with 11 bases left in between. There are 13 residues in the CDR3. General study results and limits: Most thyroid clonotypes expanded above 0.001 appeared in blood too.

This clonotype was observed a few times. Its target is not known. The TCR beta CDR3 regions underwent amplification using RNA transcripts as the source. Researchers ran a first-round RT-PCR on the TCR CDR3 using the HTBI primer set. TCRdb analysed the multiplex PCR reads with MiXCR anew, one entry per CDR3 protein. The sample contains about 180,000 distinct CDR3 sequences, 15% to 20% of which appear only once. The chain joins TRBV30 to TRBJ2-4; D is ambiguous. Input material: blood. The sequence was collected from a woman between 45 and 65 years old with Graves' hyperthyroidism. The CDR3 protein is CAWSVPGLHIQYF. The DNA for the CDR3 is TGTGCCTGGAGTGTACCAGGTCTACACATTCAGTACTTC.